This TCR beta chain was identified in a study of T-cell reconstitution after alpha-beta-depleted transplantation in children. Preparation of the TCRbeta library was carried out with unique molecular identifiers. Via MiXCR, TCRdb re-called the PCR reads, giving one row per CDR3 protein. Seen here are just under 550,000 distinct CDR3 sequences, approximately 20% observed once, and the top ten hold 3.3%. The CDR3 contains 13 residues. The ends lost 7 bases at V and 5 bases at J; junction bases unmatched: 2. Germline CDR1 and CDR2: KGHDR and SFDVKD. There are a few counts of this clonotype. The V and J genes are TRBV24-1 and TRBJ2-1, with TRBD2 identical over 9 bases. Material: PBMCs from the stem cell graft donor, obtained from the stem cell graft. This sequence was found in a human donor who donated a stem cell graft to a child with acute lymphoblastic leukemia. DNA of the CDR3: TGTGCCACCAGACTAGCGGGCGACAATGAGCAGTTCTTC. It encodes CATRLAGDNEQFF.